A selection of T cell receptor beta chains follows, all from one sample in a study of memory CD4+ T cells and cytomegalovirus serostatus. Assay: immunoSEQ multiplex PCR; the TCRdb copy retains only in-frame clones and omits some. Among some 80,000 clones, approximately 84% were seen once, and the ten largest hold nearly 0.8%. Sequencing was carried out using memory CD4+ T cells from blood. The receptors were gathered from an adult in good health and CMV-seronegative. The CDR3 runs from the conserved cysteine through the conserved F or W. A D gene is named only where the DNA matches it firmly. Expanded clones are given a class, and other clones once, few, many or no size at all.

clone size	J gene	D gene	V gene	CDR3 protein	CDR3 DNA
few	TRBJ1-3	.	TRBV9	CASSVLGSPGNTIYF	TGTGCCAGCAGCGTACTCGGGTCGCCTGGAAACACCATATATTTT
.	TRBJ1-1	.	TRBV7-9	CASSPGGIREAFF	TGTGCCAGCAGCCCCGGGGGGATCAGAGAAGCTTTCTTT
.	TRBJ1-2	.	TRBV6-5	CASSLPGGSGYTF	TGTGCCAGCAGTTTGCCGGGGGGCAGTGGCTACACCTTC
.	TRBJ1-1	.	TRBV18	CASSPLLVQTEAFF	TGTGCCAGCTCACCACTTCTAGTACAGACTGAAGCTTTCTTT
.	TRBJ1-5	.	TRBV5-1	CASSLHSNQPQHF	TGCGCCAGCAGCTTGCACAGCAATCAGCCCCAGCATTTT
.	TRBJ1-5	.	TRBV30	CAWSATFQPQHF	TGTGCCTGGAGTGCAACATTCCAGCCCCAGCATTTT
.	TRBJ1-2	TRBD1	TRBV28	CASSQGQGTGGYTF	TGTGCCAGCAGTCAAGGACAGGGGACGGGTGGCTACACCTTC
.	TRBJ2-1	TRBD2	TRBV6-4	CASSPSGGADKQFF	TGTGCCAGCAGTCCTAGCGGGGGGGCGGATAAGCAGTTCTTC
.	TRBJ2-7	.	TRBV7-3	CASSLNPRGGEQYF	TGTGCCAGCAGCTTAAACCCCAGGGGTGGGGAGCAGTACTTC
many	TRBJ1-2	.	TRBV5-1	CASSFRDGYTF	TGCGCCAGCAGCTTCAGGGATGGCTACACCTTC
.	TRBJ2-2	.	TRBV19	CASGRPDTGELFF	TGTGCCAGTGGACGCCCGGACACCGGGGAGCTGTTTTTT